This entry describes one T cell receptor beta chain. Its antigen remains undetermined. No base quality information exists; no much larger clone differs at one position. This entry belongs to a study of radiotherapy plus CTLA-4 blockade in lung cancer (dated by TCRdb to the late 2010s). At the level of the whole study: Among the enrolled patients, approximately 18% had an objective response, and roughly 30% reached disease control.

The library was generated by the immunoSEQ multiplex PCR assay. TCRdb mirrors the immuneACCESS table, restricted to in-frame sequences. Some clones are absent from its copies; in checked studies, under half trace to an unresolved V gene, and the reason for the others is unknown. The sample includes about 51,000 clones, with roughly 80% observed a single time. Clones ranked in the top ten supply 7.5% to 9.5% of the sample. Paper-wide results and their limitations: Increased serum interferon-beta after radiation, together with early dynamic changes in blood T cell clones, were reported to be the strongest predictors of response. TCR clones derived from tumors expanded in peripheral blood after treatment with radiotherapy and ipilimumab.

The CDR3 spans 14 residues, from the cysteine through the phenylalanine. Only the CDR3 DNA stays, 42 bases, in frame from base 1. CDR1 is given as GTSNPN and CDR2 as SVGIG, both from the germline V gene (reference sequence). Ends trimmed: V by 5 bases, J by 9 bases; bases unmatched to a gene: 5. The study tested focal radiation therapy combined with CTLA-4 blockade (ipilimumab) in patients with chemo-refractory metastatic non-small-cell lung cancer. The chain couples TRBV30 to TRBJ1-6; TRBD1 agrees with 12 junctional bases. The sample here was peripheral blood, taken from a patient treated with radiotherapy plus ipilimumab. The TCR sequence derives from a human donor with non-small cell lung cancer who had a complete response to radiotherapy plus ipilimumab. The CDR3 corresponds to CAWDGDRGRSPLHF. The nucleotide sequence is given as TGTGCCTGGGATGGGGACAGGGGGCGTTCACCCCTCCACTTT.